The clone carrying this TCR beta chain turned up a few times. Its specificity is not known. Vbeta (60) and Jbeta (13) primers were used in the PCR. Clones were sequenced by immunoSEQ multiplex PCR, and TCRdb holds only the in-frame ones, with some missing. Of roughly 190,000 clones listed, about 70% are singletons. The data are from a study of cytomegalovirus exposure and HLA in healthy donors. Study results and limitations: Reports indicate that TCR beta sequences accurately predicted the HLA-A and HLA-B alleles of most subjects. Researchers left out some V segments, among them TRBV6-2 and TRBV6-3, as indistinguishable. Earlier results showed most TCR beta V segments being productive about 87% or about 30% of the time.

V was trimmed by 5 bases and J by 8 bases, leaving 13 bases between them. This CDR3 comprises 13 residues. Germline CDR1 and CDR2: MNHNY and SVGAGI (reference sequence). This rearrangement joins TRBV6-6 to TRBJ1-5, with D unclear. The origin of this receptor is a woman in her 30s in good health and CMV-seronegative. Material for sequencing was PBMCs. The CDR3 nucleotides read TGTGCCAGCAGTATAGGAGGGAGCGAGCCCCAGCATTTT. This encodes CASSIGGSEPQHF.